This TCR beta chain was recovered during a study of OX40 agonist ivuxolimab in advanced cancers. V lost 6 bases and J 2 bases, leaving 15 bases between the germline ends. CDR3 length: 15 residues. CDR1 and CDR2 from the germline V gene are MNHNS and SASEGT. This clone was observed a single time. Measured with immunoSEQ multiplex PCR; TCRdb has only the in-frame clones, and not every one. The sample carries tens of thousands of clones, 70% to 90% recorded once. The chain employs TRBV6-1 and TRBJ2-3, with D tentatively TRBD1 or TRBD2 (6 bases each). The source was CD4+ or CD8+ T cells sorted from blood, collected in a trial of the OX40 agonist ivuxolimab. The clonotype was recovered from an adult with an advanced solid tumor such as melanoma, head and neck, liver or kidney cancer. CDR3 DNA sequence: TGTGCCAGCAGAAGGACAGTGGACTACACAGATACGCAGTATTTT. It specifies CASRRTVDYTDTQYF.